Each of the 19 T cell receptor beta chains below was sequenced from the same sample in a study of OX40 agonist ivuxolimab in advanced cancers. TCRdb keeps only in-frame clones here, not all; method: immunoSEQ multiplex PCR. The data show approximately 70,000 clones, more than 70% seen once. The source was CD4+ or CD8+ T cells sorted from blood, collected in a trial of the OX40 agonist ivuxolimab. All receptors come from an adult with an advanced solid tumor such as melanoma, head and neck, liver or kidney cancer.

The chain carries TRBV5-5 and TRBJ1-2; possible D gene TRBD1, 5 bases. V shed 0 bases and J shed 4 bases, with 13 bases lying between them. The CDR3 consists of 15 residues. Germline lookup yields CDR1 SGHKS and CDR2 YYEKEE (reference sequence). CDR3 in DNA: TGTGCCAGCAGCTTGGTCGGGGGAGAACCCTATGGCTACACCTTC. Encoded protein: CASSLVGGEPYGYTF.

This chain joins TRBV2 and TRBJ2-7; TRBD2 matches 13 bases. Looked up from germline, CDR1 is SNHLY and CDR2 is FYNNEI. The CDR3 has 14 amino acids. Trimming cost V 8 bases and J 7 bases; bases outside gene matches: 8. The CDR3 sequence: CASSLAGGPGEQYF. DNA of the CDR3: TGTGCCAGCTCACTAGCGGGGGGGCCGGGAGAGCAGTACTTC.

This chain connects TRBV7-2 to TRBJ1-5, with 7 bases matching TRBD1. The germline V gene has CDR1 SGHTA and CDR2 FQGNSA. The CDR3 runs to 16 residues. J gave up 1 base and V 5 bases, and 8 bases lay outside the gene matches. CDR3 coding DNA: TGTGCCAGCAGCCTAGAAGGGGGCGCAAGCAATCAGCCCCAGCATTTT. Protein: CASSLEGGASNQPQHF. Supplemented by reference TRBV7-2 and TRBJ1-5, the full variable domain reads GAGVSQSPSNKVTEKGKDVELRCDPISGHTALYWYRQSLGQGLEFLIYFQGNSAPDKSGLPSDRFSAERTGGSVSTLTIQRTQQEDSAVYLCASSLEGGASNQPQHFGDGTRLSIL.

The chain is built from TRBV10-3 and TRBJ2-7; possible D gene TRBD2, 5 bases. Looked up from germline, CDR1 is ENHRY and CDR2 is SYGVKD. This CDR3 has 11 amino acids. With 10 bases removed from V and 6 bases from J, the gap between germline ends came to 13 bases. CDR3 region: CATAAGGEQYF. DNA for the CDR3: TGTGCCACCGCCGCGGGTGGCGAGCAGTACTTC.

V is TRBV19 and J is TRBJ1-6; D not resolved. From germline, CDR1 is LNHDA and CDR2 SQIVND (reference sequence). This CDR3 spans 18 amino acids. Trimming removed 0 bases at V and 6 bases at J, with 18 bases between. In nucleotides, the CDR3 is TGTGCCAGTAGTATAGACCCCCCCGGACCGGTGGCTAATTCACCCCTCCACTTT. Residues: CASSIDPPGPVANSPLHF.

The chain has TRBV28 and TRBJ1-1, with D hard to call. The CDR3 is made up of 14 amino acids. V was clipped by 4 bases and J by 8 bases, with 17 bases between them. Germline-derived CDR1 and CDR2 are MDHEN and SYDVKM. The CDR3 is CASSSGSTVTEAFF. Written as DNA, the CDR3 is TGTGCCAGCAGTTCTGGATCGACGGTCACGGAAGCTTTCTTT.

The chain joins TRBV28 to TRBJ1-2; 7 bases are shared with TRBD1. The germline V gene has CDR1 MDHEN and CDR2 SYDVKM. Trimming removed 8 bases from V and 4 bases from J; junction bases left unmatched: 10. The CDR3 extends over 14 amino acids. The CDR3: CASHRGQRVYGYTF. CDR3 bases: TGTGCCAGCCACAGGGGCCAGCGGGTCTATGGCTACACCTTC.

The chain carries TRBV19 and TRBJ2-1; D perhaps matches TRBD1 (6 bases). V was cut by 6 bases and J by 0 bases, with 12 bases left in between. Germline V CDR1 and CDR2: LNHDA, SQIVND (reference sequence). The CDR3 spans 15 residues. CDR3 loop: CASSRRTVSYNEQFF. The CDR3 nucleotides read TGTGCCAGTAGCCGTCGGACAGTCTCCTACAATGAGCAGTTCTTC. The complete variable domain, with remaining parts taken from reference TRBV19 and TRBJ2-1, reads DGGITQSPKYLFRKEGQNVTLSCEQNLNHDAMYWYRQDPGQGLRLIYYSQIVNDFQKGDIAEGYSVSREKKESFPLTVTSAQKNPTAFYLCASSRRTVSYNEQFFGPGTRLTVL.

The V call is TRBV6-5, the J call TRBJ2-2; D is unclear. The V end was cut by 2 bases, the J end by 9 bases, with 7 bases between. The CDR3 consists of 12 residues. Germline-derived CDR1 and CDR2 are MNHEY and SVGAGI. CDR3 sequence reads: CASSYDRRELFF. The CDR3 nucleotides are TGTGCCAGCAGTTACGATCGGCGGGAGCTGTTTTTT.

The rearrangement joins TRBV2 to TRBJ1-1, with unresolved D. In germline, CDR1 is SNHLY, CDR2 FYNNEI. This CDR3 spans 13 amino acids. Trimming shortened V by 8 bases and J by 0 bases, and 10 bases separated the two germline ends. CDR3 DNA: TGTGCCAGCCTTACACATCTGAACACTGAAGCTTTCTTT. Its protein product is CASLTHLNTEAFF.

This chain links TRBV7-3 with TRBJ1-5; tentatively, D is TRBD1 (5 bases). Trimming took 2 bases from V and 3 from J, leaving 23 bases between them. CDR1 and CDR2 (germline): SGHTA, FQGTGA. The CDR3 covers 19 residues. Here the CDR3 reads CASSLDGVGRERTNQPQHF. The CDR3 nucleotides are TGTGCCAGCAGCTTAGACGGGGTCGGCAGGGAGAGGACCAATCAGCCCCAGCATTTT.

The rearrangement joins TRBV5-4 to TRBJ1-2, with 9 bases aligning to TRBD1. After removal of 4 bases from V and 8 bases from J, the junction contained 6 bases not matched to a gene. This CDR3 region has 13 residues. Germline V gives CDR1 SGHNT, CDR2 YYREEE (reference sequence). The CDR3 DNA sequence: TGTGCCAGCAGCCGGACAGGGGCTTCGGGCTACACCTTC. Protein: CASSRTGASGYTF.

The chain couples TRBV9 to TRBJ1-3; weak D call: TRBD1 (5 bases). This CDR3 has 16 amino acids. Germline lookup yields CDR1 SGDLS and CDR2 YYNGEE. The V end was cut by 0 bases, the J end by 1 base, with 11 bases between. The CDR3 coding sequence is TGTGCCAGCAGCGTAGCTACGGGGGGATCTGGAAACACCATATATTTT. It specifies CASSVATGGSGNTIYF.

This chain uses TRBV4-2 with TRBJ1-6; 8 positions match TRBD1. The CDR3 contains 16 residues. V shed 1 base and J 10 bases; nucleotides not matched to a gene: 9. The germline V gene encodes CDR1 LGHNA and CDR2 YNFKEQ. The CDR3 sequence: CASSQVVGQGGSPLHF. In nucleotides, the CDR3 is TGTGCCAGCAGCCAAGTTGTCGGACAGGGTGGATCACCCCTCCACTTT.

As regards this clone: One junction end disagrees with the germline gene, perhaps due to a read error. The chain has TRBV11-3 and TRBJ1-1; D remains unclear. Germline V gene lookup returns CDR1 SGHNT and CDR2 YENEEA. This CDR3 is 13 amino acids long. The CDR3 protein is CASSLGMNTEAFF. CDR3 nucleotide sequence: TGTGCCAGCAGTTTAGGCATGAACACTGAAGCTTTCTTT.

The rearrangement uses TRBV11-2 and TRBJ2-2; no clear D gene. V shed 0 bases and J shed 7 bases, with 15 bases lying between them. The CDR3 runs 16 residues. Germline assignment: CDR1 SGHAT and CDR2 FQNNGV. In nucleotides, the CDR3 is TGTGCCAGCAGCTTAGATCTCGTGGGGAATGGCGGGGAGCTGTTTTTT. As protein: CASSLDLVGNGGELFF.

CDR3 loop: CASRSDRSRGTQYF. In nucleotides, the CDR3 is TGTGCCAGCAGGTCGGACAGGTCCCGGGGGACCCAGTACTTC. The chain has TRBV2 and TRBJ2-5, with 7 bases that match TRBD1. Germline CDR1 SNHLY, CDR2 FYNNEI. Unmatched junction bases numbered 11, after V lost 6 bases and J lost 7 bases. The CDR3 is 14 residues long.

V usage is TRBV9 and J usage is TRBJ2-3, with TRBD2 matching over 9 bases. J gave up 6 bases and V 3 bases, and 5 bases lay outside the gene matches. In germline, CDR1 is SGDLS, CDR2 YYNGEE. This CDR3 has 14 residues. CDR3 DNA sequence: TGTGCCAGCAGCGCCCTAGCGGGGAGCGATACGCAGTATTTT. Translation gives CASSALAGSDTQYF.

The J gene is TRBJ2-7, the V gene TRBV28; D is possibly TRBD1 (5 bases). Germline V CDR1 and CDR2: MDHEN, SYDVKM. Trimming took off 2 bases at V and 0 bases at J, with 5 bases between the two ends. This CDR3 contains 13 residues. The CDR3 DNA is TGTGCCAGCAGTTTAGGGGCCTCCTACGAGCAGTACTTC. Its protein product is CASSLGASYEQYF.